This T cell receptor beta chain was captured by sequencing in a study of blood T cell repertoires in COVID-19. About the study: Sites in the United States, Italy and Spain provided acute and convalescent COVID-19 samples. Nucleic acid was either cDNA or gDNA, and it came from T cells, B-cell-depleted T cells, or PBMCs.

The CDR3 sequence is 10 residues long. CDR1 is DFQATT, CDR2 SNEGSKA, per germline (reference sequence). V was shortened by 3 bases and J by 10 bases, with 9 bases between the two germline ends. This clone was picked up a small number of times. Source study methods: Reference gene primers were amplified, and this amplification served to estimate nucleated cell counts. Sequencing was performed with immunoSEQ multiplex PCR; in TCRdb, only in-frame clones are kept and a portion is missing. V, J and clone size were drawn from that table, and D and trimming were deduced from the DNA. This table has tens of thousands of clones, roughly 93% appearing once.

Sequenced sample: peripheral blood. The chain carries TRBV20-1 and TRBJ1-1; unclear D gene. This clonotype was sampled from a human donor in a cohort sampled during active COVID-19. CDR3 bases: TGCAGTGCTAGCCCCTCGGGAGCTTTCTTT. Translating gives CSASPSGAFF.